Presented here are 15 T cell receptor beta chains from one specimen sequenced in a study of blood T cell repertoires in COVID-19. Profiled with immunoSEQ multiplex PCR; TCRdb holds only in-frame clones, not every one. The data hold approximately 400,000 clones, with around 83% observed a single time. Sequenced sample: PBMCs or T cells enriched from blood (not recorded which). These receptors were obtained from a woman in her forties or fifties who had recovered from COVID-19.

The CDR3: CASSLLLRGSSYNEQFF. The CDR3 region has the DNA TGTGCCAGCAGCCTCCTCCTCCGGGGATCCTCCTACAATGAGCAGTTCTTC. The V call is TRBV4-2, the J call TRBJ2-1; possible D gene TRBD2, 5 bases. Trimming removed 4 bases at V and 0 bases at J, with 16 bases between. CDR1 is LGHNA and CDR2 is YNFKEQ in the germline V gene. This CDR3 region has 17 residues.

The chain has TRBV12-3 or TRBV12-4 and TRBJ2-1; tentative D call: TRBD2 (5 bases). The ends were cut back, 1 base at V and 9 bases at J, with 10 bases in the middle. There are 13 residues in the CDR3. The CDR3 region is CASSLGGPAEQFF. In DNA, the CDR3 is TGTGCCAGCAGTTTAGGAGGGCCGGCTGAGCAGTTCTTC.

The genes are TRBV27 and TRBJ1-6; 8 bases are shared with TRBD1. Germline values: CDR1 MNHEY, CDR2 SMNVEV (reference sequence). V lost 3 bases to trimming and J lost 10 bases; unmatched junction nucleotides: 5. CDR3 length: 14 amino acids. Here the CDR3 DNA reads TGTGCCAGCAGTTTCGACAGGGGTGGCTCACCCCTCCACTTT. This sequence encodes CASSFDRGGSPLHF.

The chain carries TRBV19 and TRBJ1-2, with 9 bases lining up with TRBD1. The CDR3 extends over 13 amino acids. The junction had 6 bases not matched to a gene; V was cut back by 7 bases and J by 6 bases. Germline V lookup: CDR1 LNHDA, CDR2 SQIVND (reference sequence). CDR3 sequence: CASNRGQGHGYTF. CDR3 DNA sequence: TGTGCCAGTAATCGGGGACAGGGTCATGGCTACACCTTC.

This clone was detected only once. V gene TRBV7-2 combines with J gene TRBJ1-2, with 9 bases fitting TRBD1. Germline trimming cut 3 bases from V and 9 bases from J; bases unmatched to any gene: 8. Germline V gene sequence: CDR1 SGHTA, CDR2 FQGNSA. The CDR3 has 14 residues. Here the CDR3 reads CASSFAGQGPSYTF. Written as DNA, the CDR3 is TGTGCCAGCAGCTTCGCGGGACAGGGACCCAGCTACACCTTC.

V and J are TRBV19 and TRBJ2-5, with 10 bases aligning to TRBD1. CDR3 length equals 14 residues. Trimming cost V 4 bases and J 5 bases; bases outside gene matches: 4. Germline assignment: CDR1 LNHDA and CDR2 SQIVND (reference sequence). CDR3 sequence reads: CASSSGTGAETQYF. CDR3 DNA sequence: TGTGCCAGTAGTAGTGGGACAGGGGCGGAGACCCAGTACTTC. The variable domain in full, completed from reference TRBV19 and TRBJ2-5, reads DGGITQSPKYLFRKEGQNVTLSCEQNLNHDAMYWYRQDPGQGLRLIYYSQIVNDFQKGDIAEGYSVSREKKESFPLTVTSAQKNPTAFYLCASSSGTGAETQYFGPGTRLLVL.

This chain connects TRBV24-1 to TRBJ2-1; the match to TRBD1 covers 10 bases. The CDR3 length is 14 residues. With V trimmed by 7 bases and J by 7 bases, 6 bases remained unmatched. Germline V gives CDR1 KGHDR, CDR2 SFDVKD. CDR3 region: CATSAGQGRNEQFF. The CDR3 coding sequence is TGTGCCACCAGCGCGGGACAGGGGAGGAATGAGCAGTTCTTC.

This chain links TRBV29-1 with TRBJ2-1, with 13 bases aligning to TRBD2. In germline, CDR1 is SQVTM, CDR2 ANQGSEA. The CDR3 sequence is 15 residues long. Losses at the gene ends were 3 bases for V and 12 bases for J; bases not matched to a gene: 11. The CDR3 coding sequence is TGCAGCGTTGATACCGGACTAGCGGGAGCGTCAGGGCAGTTCTTC. Translation: CSVDTGLAGASGQFF.

The chain employs TRBV9 and TRBJ1-4, with D perhaps TRBD1 (5 bases). Germline loops: CDR1 SGDLS, CDR2 YYNGEE. Deletions cut 0 bases from V and 3 bases from J, with 18 bases between. This CDR3 region has 18 residues. The CDR3 loop reads CASSVALNAGGANEKLFF. CDR3 nucleotide sequence: TGTGCCAGCAGCGTAGCCCTGAATGCGGGAGGGGCTAATGAAAAACTGTTTTTT.

The chain has TRBV5-5 and TRBJ2-3; a weak D match, TRBD2 (5 bases). Germline CDR1 reads SGHKS; CDR2 reads YYEKEE (reference sequence). The ends were cut back, 1 base at V and 0 bases at J, with 6 bases in the middle. CDR3 length: 14 amino acids. The CDR3 reads CASSLTSSTDTQYF. The CDR3 DNA follows: TGTGCCAGCAGCTTGACTAGTAGCACAGATACGCAGTATTTT.

The V and J genes are TRBV27 and TRBJ1-2; TRBD1 matches 10 bases. Germline lookup yields CDR1 MNHEY and CDR2 SMNVEV (reference sequence). The CDR3 has 15 residues. With 2 bases clipped from V and 6 bases from J, the junction kept 6 bases outside the gene matches. This CDR3 reads CASSLEWTGGNGYTF. In DNA, the CDR3 is TGTGCCAGCAGTTTAGAGTGGACAGGGGGGAATGGCTACACCTTC.

Only one count was recorded for this clone. CDR3 region: CASSQEIIGTGEVTEAFF. Here the CDR3 DNA reads TGCGCCAGCAGCCAAGAGATCATCGGGACAGGGGAAGTGACTGAAGCTTTCTTT. The chain uses TRBV4-3 and TRBJ1-1; the match to TRBD1 covers 10 bases. The junction had 12 bases not matched to a gene; V was cut back by 0 bases and J by 5 bases. The CDR3 is 18 residues long. Germline CDR1 is LGHNA and CDR2 is YSLEER.

J is TRBJ2-3 and V is TRBV5-1; 13 nucleotides align to TRBD2. Germline CDR1 SGHRS, CDR2 YFSETQ. Unmatched junction bases numbered 4, after V lost 2 bases and J lost 4 bases. CDR3 length equals 16 residues. In DNA form, the CDR3 reads TGCGCCAGCAGCTTAAGACTAGCGGGAGGTGCAGATACGCAGTATTTT. Residues: CASSLRLAGGADTQYF.

This clone appeared a few times. The gene calls are TRBV15 and TRBJ2-3, with TRBD1 matching 8 bases. Per the germline V gene, CDR1 is LNHNV and CDR2 is YYDKDF (reference sequence). This CDR3 is built from 15 residues. Trimming at V came to 8 bases and at J to 4 bases, leaving 11 bases not matched to a gene. CDR3 protein: CATSRWQGASDTQYF. The CDR3 region has the DNA TGTGCCACCTCCCGGTGGCAGGGGGCCTCAGATACGCAGTATTTT.

The chain carries TRBV11-3 and TRBJ1-1; D remains unclear. The ends were cut back, 1 base at V and 3 bases at J, with 6 bases in the middle. Germline lookup yields CDR1 SGHNT and CDR2 YENEEA. This CDR3 contains 13 residues. CDR3 coding DNA: TGTGCCAGCAGCTTAGGTGGGCACACTGAAGCTTTCTTT. It codes for CASSLGGHTEAFF.